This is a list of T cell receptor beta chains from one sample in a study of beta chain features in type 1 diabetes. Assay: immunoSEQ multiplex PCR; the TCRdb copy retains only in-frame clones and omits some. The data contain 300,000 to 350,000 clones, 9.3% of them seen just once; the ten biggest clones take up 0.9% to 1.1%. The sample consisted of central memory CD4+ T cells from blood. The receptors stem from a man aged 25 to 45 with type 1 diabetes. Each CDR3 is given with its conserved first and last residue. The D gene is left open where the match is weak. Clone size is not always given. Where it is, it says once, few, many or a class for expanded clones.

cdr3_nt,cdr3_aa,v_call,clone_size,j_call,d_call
TGCGCCAGCAGCCAAGATATCCTAGCGGGGGGTTACGAGCAGTACTTC,CASSQDILAGGYEQYF,TRBV4-3,few,TRBJ2-7,TRBD2
TGCGCCAGCAGCCGGGACAAAGATTCACCCCTCCACTTT,CASSRDKDSPLHF,TRBV5-1,-,TRBJ1-6,-
TGTGCCAGCAGCCTCGGGGGGGCAGTAATAGGCAATGAGCAGTTCTTC,CASSLGGAVIGNEQFF,TRBV6-6,-,TRBJ2-1,TRBD2
TGTGCCAGTAGTAGGGACAAGGTTCCTACTGGGGCCAACGTCCTGACTTTC,CASSRDKVPTGANVLTF,TRBV19,-,TRBJ2-6,-
TGCGCCAGCAGCTTGATCGGTTCCGGACAGGGTACTGAAAAACTGTTTTTT,CASSLIGSGQGTEKLFF,TRBV5-1,-,TRBJ1-4,TRBD1
TGTGCCAGCGGGAGGTTAACAGATGGAAACACCATATATTTT,CASGRLTDGNTIYF,TRBV7-2,many,TRBJ1-3,-
TGTGCCAGTACTGAGCGCTTGAACACCGGGGAGCTGTTTTTT,CASTERLNTGELFF,TRBV19,-,TRBJ2-2,-
TGTGCCAGCAGCTCCCGACTAACGAACACCGGGGAGCTGTTTTTT,CASSSRLTNTGELFF,TRBV11-2,-,TRBJ2-2,-
TGTGCCAGCAGTGCCGGACAGGCCGCCGGTCAGCCCCAGCATTTT,CASSAGQAAGQPQHF,TRBV6-1,few,TRBJ1-5,TRBD1
TGTGCCGGCTCATCAGAGGGGCGAGATGGCTACACCTTC,CAGSSEGRDGYTF,TRBV2,-,TRBJ1-2,-
TGTGCCAGCAGCGTAGAGACAGTCCATGGCTACACCTTC,CASSVETVHGYTF,TRBV9,-,TRBJ1-2,-
TGTGCCAGCAGCCCCCGGCAGGCAGGGGTAAACTATGGCTACACCTTC,CASSPRQAGVNYGYTF,TRBV7-2,-,TRBJ1-2,-
TGTGCCAGCAGTAGCGGGTCCGAGCAGTACTTC,CASSSGSEQYF,TRBV6-5,-,TRBJ2-7,-
TGTGCCAGTACGGGGCCGCAAAAAGCTTTCTTT,CASTGPQKAFF,TRBV19,-,TRBJ1-1,-
TGTGCCAGCAGTTACTCGGCAGGGACGGAGAATTCACCCCTCCACTTT,CASSYSAGTENSPLHF,TRBV6-5,-,TRBJ1-6,-
TGCAGTGCTAGCCGGTACGGTGAGCAGTACTTC,CSASRYGEQYF,TRBV20-1,-,TRBJ2-7,-
TGTGCCAGCAGTTATCTGGGTGCGACAGAACAATCACCCCTCCACTTT,CASSYLGATEQSPLHF,TRBV6-6,many,TRBJ1-6,-
TGCGCCAGTAGAGTCGGGACAGGACCTCTCGAGCAGTACTTC,CASRVGTGPLEQYF,TRBV5-1,-,TRBJ2-7,TRBD1
TGTGCCAGCAGCGGGGGACAGGGGGTTCAGAATGAGCAGTTCTTC,CASSGGQGVQNEQFF,TRBV11-2,few,TRBJ2-1,TRBD1
TGTGCCAGCAGCTTAGTCGCTAGCGGGGGGGCCGATGAGCAGTTCTTC,CASSLVASGGADEQFF,TRBV7-2,few,TRBJ2-1,TRBD2
TGCAGTGCTACGGGTAATGAGCAGTTCTTC,CSATGNEQFF,TRBV20-1,few,TRBJ2-1,-
TGTGCCAGCAGCTTAGCGTCAGGGGCTAGCAATCAGCCCCAGCATTTT,CASSLASGASNQPQHF,TRBV7-6,-,TRBJ1-5,-